The 11 T cell receptor beta chains in this list originate from one sample, sequenced in a study of cytomegalovirus exposure and HLA in healthy donors. The PCR contained 60 Vbeta and 13 Jbeta primers. Clones were sequenced by immunoSEQ multiplex PCR, and TCRdb holds only the in-frame ones, with some missing. The profile covers roughly 200,000 clones, with approximately 78% appearing a single time and 13% to 15% taken by the ten largest. Sequenced sample: PBMCs. These receptor sequences come from a woman aged 25 to 39 in good health and CMV-seropositive.

The chain combines TRBV30 with TRBJ1-6; perhaps TRBD1 as D (5 bases). V lost 1 base and J lost 10, with 17 bases in between. The CDR3 loop spans 15 amino acids. Per the germline V gene, CDR1 is GTSNPN and CDR2 is SVGIG (reference sequence). The CDR3 sequence: CAWSATAGPSSPLHF. The CDR3 DNA reads TGTGCCTGGAGTGCCACCGCGGGACCCTCATCACCCCTCCACTTT.

The V and J genes are TRBV28 and TRBJ2-7; no clear D. V was pared by 6 bases and J by 0 bases, with 6 bases between. This CDR3 contains 12 residues. Germline-derived CDR1 and CDR2 are MDHEN and SYDVKM. This chain's CDR3 is CASSSGSYEQYF. DNA of the CDR3: TGTGCCAGCAGCTCGGGCTCCTACGAGCAGTACTTC.

CDR3 in DNA: TGTGCCAGTACCGACCGAGGGGGCGTGCGTGGCTACACCTTC. It codes for CASTDRGGVRGYTF. This sequence joins TRBV19 and TRBJ1-2, with 7 bases lining up with TRBD1. There are 14 residues in the CDR3. Germline assignment: CDR1 LNHDA and CDR2 SQIVND (reference sequence). Trimming cost V 7 bases and J 7 bases; bases outside gene matches: 12.

This sequence joins TRBV7-2 and TRBJ2-7, with 10 bases matching TRBD1. Germline CDR1 is SGHTA and CDR2 is FQGNSA. The CDR3 loop spans 14 amino acids. The J segment lost 4 bases and the V segment lost 5 bases, leaving 5 bases of the junction unmatched. Written as DNA, the CDR3 is TGTGCCAGCAGCCTCCGACAGGGGGCGTACGAGCAGTACTTC. Translating it yields CASSLRQGAYEQYF.

The rearrangement links TRBV4-2 to TRBJ2-2, with D possibly TRBD2 on 6 matching bases. The germline V and J ends were trimmed by 3 bases and 4 bases, with 9 bases remaining between them. CDR1 and CDR2 (germline): LGHNA, YNFKEQ. The CDR3 is 14 residues long. The CDR3 DNA sequence: TGTGCCAGCAGCCAGGGGGGACTCACCGGGGAGCTGTTTTTT. This gives the protein CASSQGGLTGELFF.

This chain joins TRBV5-4 and TRBJ2-3; D call uncertain. Trimming took 1 base from V and 5 from J, leaving 8 bases between them. CDR3 length: 13 residues. CDR1 is SGHNT, CDR2 YYREEE, per germline (reference sequence). The CDR3 DNA reads as TGTGCCAGCAGCTTGCAGCGTCAAGATACGCAGTATTTT. Protein sequence: CASSLQRQDTQYF.

The chain employs TRBV7-9 and TRBJ2-2; D is possibly TRBD1 (7 bases). Germline values: CDR1 SEHNR, CDR2 FQNEAQ (reference sequence). The CDR3 consists of 14 residues. V was clipped by 11 bases and J by 1 base, with 14 bases between them. DNA of the CDR3: TGTGCCCGAGGGGGCGGGGAGAACACCGGGGAGCTGTTTTTT. The encoded protein is CARGGGENTGELFF.

The chain uses TRBV5-4 and TRBJ2-6, with D perhaps matching TRBD1 (6 bases). This CDR3 comprises 16 residues. Looked up from germline, CDR1 is SGHNT and CDR2 is YYREEE (reference sequence). V lost 1 base to trimming and J lost 2 bases, with 10 bases between them. CDR3 region: CASSLYPGAGANVLTF. CDR3 nucleotides: TGTGCCAGCAGCTTGTACCCAGGGGCTGGGGCCAACGTCCTGACTTTC. Variable domain in full (rest from reference TRBV5-4 and TRBJ2-6): ETGVTQSPTHLIKTRGQQVTLRCSSQSGHNTVSWYQQALGQGPQFIFQYYREEENGRGNFPPRFSGLQFPNYSSELNVNALELDDSALYLCASSLYPGAGANVLTFGAGSRLTVL.

CDR3 coding DNA: TGTGCCTGGAGCCTGGGGGGTACTGGAAACACCATATATTTT. It translates to CAWSLGGTGNTIYF. J is TRBJ1-3 and V is TRBV30, with a weak D call TRBD1 (5 bases). The germline V and J ends were trimmed by 3 bases and 2 bases, with 11 bases remaining between them. CDR1 is GTSNPN and CDR2 is SVGIG in the germline V gene (reference sequence). The CDR3 runs to 14 residues. Complete variable domain (other parts from reference TRBV30 and TRBJ1-3): SQTIHQWPATLVQPVGSPLSLECTVEGTSNPNLYWYRQAAGRGLQLLFYSVGIGQISSEVPQNLSASRPQDRQFILSSKKLLLSDSGFYLCAWSLGGTGNTIYFGEGSWLTVV.

The genes are TRBV27 and TRBJ1-5, with 9 bases fitting TRBD1. The CDR3 is made up of 18 amino acids. Per the germline V gene, CDR1 is MNHEY and CDR2 is SMNVEV (reference sequence). The ends lost 1 base at V and 6 bases at J; junction bases unmatched: 13. The CDR3 region has the DNA TGTGCCAGCAGTTTATTCTCTTCGGGGACAGGGTTTTTTCAGCCCCAGCATTTT. Protein: CASSLFSSGTGFFQPQHF.

The rearrangement links TRBV28 to TRBJ2-7; TRBD2 is a possible D gene (5 bases). Germline CDR1 MDHEN, CDR2 SYDVKM. The CDR3 has 12 residues. Trimming removed 3 bases from V and 4 bases from J, with 7 bases in between. The CDR3 sequence is CASSLKRYEQYF. CDR3 coding DNA: TGTGCCAGCAGTTTGAAGCGGTACGAGCAGTACTTC.